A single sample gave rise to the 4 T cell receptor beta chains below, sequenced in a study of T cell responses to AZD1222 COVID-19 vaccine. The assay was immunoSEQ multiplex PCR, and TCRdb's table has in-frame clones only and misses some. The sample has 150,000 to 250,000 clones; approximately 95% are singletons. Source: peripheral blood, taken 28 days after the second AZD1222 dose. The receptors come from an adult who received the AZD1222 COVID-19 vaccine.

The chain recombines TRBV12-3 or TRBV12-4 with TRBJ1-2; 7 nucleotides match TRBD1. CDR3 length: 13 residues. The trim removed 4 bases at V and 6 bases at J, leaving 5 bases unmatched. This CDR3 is CASSYRGGHGYTF. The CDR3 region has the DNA TGTGCCAGCAGTTACAGGGGTGGGCATGGCTACACCTTC.

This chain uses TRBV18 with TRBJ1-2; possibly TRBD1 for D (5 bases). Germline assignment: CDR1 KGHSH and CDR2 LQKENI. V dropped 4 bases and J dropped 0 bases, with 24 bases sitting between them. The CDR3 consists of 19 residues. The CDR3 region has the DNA TGTGCCAGCTCACAAGGCGCGGTGGGGGACCCACAAGCTAACTATGGCTACACCTTC. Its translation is CASSQGAVGDPQANYGYTF.

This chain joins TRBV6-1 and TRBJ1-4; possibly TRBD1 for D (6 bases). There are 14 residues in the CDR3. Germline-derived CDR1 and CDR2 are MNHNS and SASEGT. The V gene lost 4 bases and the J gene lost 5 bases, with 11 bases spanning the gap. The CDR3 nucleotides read TGTGCCAGCAGTGGGAGGGGGGCAAATGAAAAACTGTTTTTT. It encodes CASSGRGANEKLFF.

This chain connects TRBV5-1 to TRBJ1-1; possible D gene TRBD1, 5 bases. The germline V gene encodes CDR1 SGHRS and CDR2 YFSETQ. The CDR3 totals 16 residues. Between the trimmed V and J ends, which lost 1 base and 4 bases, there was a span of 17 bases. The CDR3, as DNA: TGCGCCAGCAGCTTGATCCAGGGAAGGTTGGGCACTGAAGCTTTCTTT. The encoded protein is CASSLIQGRLGTEAFF.